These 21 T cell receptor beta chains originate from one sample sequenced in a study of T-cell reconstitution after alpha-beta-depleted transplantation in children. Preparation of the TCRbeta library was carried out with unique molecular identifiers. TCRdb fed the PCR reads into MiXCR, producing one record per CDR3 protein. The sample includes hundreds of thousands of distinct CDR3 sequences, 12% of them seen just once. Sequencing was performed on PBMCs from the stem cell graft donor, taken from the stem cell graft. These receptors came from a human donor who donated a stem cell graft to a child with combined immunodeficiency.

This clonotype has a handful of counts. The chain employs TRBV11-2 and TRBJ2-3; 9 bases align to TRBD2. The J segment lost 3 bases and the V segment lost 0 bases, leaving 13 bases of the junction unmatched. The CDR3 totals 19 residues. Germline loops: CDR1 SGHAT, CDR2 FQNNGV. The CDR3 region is CASSLDGRAASGVTDTQYF. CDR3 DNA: TGTGCCAGCAGCTTAGATGGTCGGGCCGCTAGCGGGGTAACAGATACGCAGTATTTT.

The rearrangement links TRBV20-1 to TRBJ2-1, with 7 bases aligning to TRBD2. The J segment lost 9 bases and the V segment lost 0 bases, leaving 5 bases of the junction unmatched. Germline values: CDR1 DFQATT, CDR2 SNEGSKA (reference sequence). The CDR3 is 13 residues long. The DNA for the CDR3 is TGCAGTGCTAGAGATACTAGCGTTGTTGAGCAGTTCTTC. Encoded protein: CSARDTSVVEQFF.

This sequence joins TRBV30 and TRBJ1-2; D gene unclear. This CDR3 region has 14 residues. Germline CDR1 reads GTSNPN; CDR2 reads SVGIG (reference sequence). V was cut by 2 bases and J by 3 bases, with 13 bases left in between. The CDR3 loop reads CAWSWSETYYGYTF. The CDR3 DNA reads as TGTGCCTGGAGTTGGTCAGAGACATACTATGGCTACACCTTC. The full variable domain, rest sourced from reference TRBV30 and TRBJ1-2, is SQTIHQWPATLVQPVGSPLSLECTVEGTSNPNLYWYRQAAGRGLQLLFYSVGIGQISSEVPQNLSASRPQDRQFILSSKKLLLSDSGFYLCAWSWSETYYGYTFGSGTRLTVV.

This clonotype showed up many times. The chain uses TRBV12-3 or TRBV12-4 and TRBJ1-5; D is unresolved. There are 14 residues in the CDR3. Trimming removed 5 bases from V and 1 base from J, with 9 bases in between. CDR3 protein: CASSLSGSNQPQHF. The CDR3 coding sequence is TGTGCCAGCAGTCTCTCCGGGAGCAATCAGCCCCAGCATTTT.

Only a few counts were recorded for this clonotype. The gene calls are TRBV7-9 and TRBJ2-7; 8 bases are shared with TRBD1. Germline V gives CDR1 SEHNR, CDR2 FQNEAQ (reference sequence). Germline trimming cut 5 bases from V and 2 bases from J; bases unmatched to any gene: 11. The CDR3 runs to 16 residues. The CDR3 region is CASSNRQGSGAYEQYF. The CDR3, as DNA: TGTGCCAGCAGCAACCGACAGGGGTCGGGGGCCTACGAGCAGTACTTC.

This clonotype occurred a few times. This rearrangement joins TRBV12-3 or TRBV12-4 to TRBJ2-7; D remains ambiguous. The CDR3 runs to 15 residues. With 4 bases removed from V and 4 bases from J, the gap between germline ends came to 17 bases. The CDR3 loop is CASSSFRALPYEQYF. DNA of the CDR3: TGTGCCAGCAGTTCGTTCCGGGCCTTGCCTTACGAGCAGTACTTC.

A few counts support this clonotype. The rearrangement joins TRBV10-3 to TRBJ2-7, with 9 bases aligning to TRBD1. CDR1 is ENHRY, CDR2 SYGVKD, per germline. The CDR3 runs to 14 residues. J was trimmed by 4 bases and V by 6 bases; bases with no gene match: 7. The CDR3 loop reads CAISDRDRAYEQYF. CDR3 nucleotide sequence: TGTGCCATCAGCGACCGGGACAGGGCTTACGAGCAGTACTTC.

The CDR3 nucleotides are TGTGCCAGCCAAAGGGACGGACGAAACTATGGCTACACCTTC. This codes for CASQRDGRNYGYTF. J is TRBJ1-2 and V is TRBV25-1, with D possibly being TRBD1 (5 bases). This CDR3 spans 14 amino acids. V shed 8 bases and J shed 2 bases, with 15 bases lying between them. Germline V CDR1 and CDR2: MGHDK, SYGVNS.

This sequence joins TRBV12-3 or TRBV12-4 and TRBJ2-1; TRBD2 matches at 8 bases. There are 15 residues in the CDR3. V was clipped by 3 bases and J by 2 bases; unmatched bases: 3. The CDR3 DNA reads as TGTGCCAGCAGTTTGATCGGGGGGGCCTACAATGAGCAGTTCTTC. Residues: CASSLIGGAYNEQFF.

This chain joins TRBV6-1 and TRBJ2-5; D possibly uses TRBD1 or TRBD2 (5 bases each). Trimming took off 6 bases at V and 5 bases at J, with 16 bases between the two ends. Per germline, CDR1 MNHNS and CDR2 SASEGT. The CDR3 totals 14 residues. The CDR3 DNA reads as TGTGCCAGCAGCCGAGGGGCGTGGCGGGAGACCCAGTACTTC. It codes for CASSRGAWRETQYF.

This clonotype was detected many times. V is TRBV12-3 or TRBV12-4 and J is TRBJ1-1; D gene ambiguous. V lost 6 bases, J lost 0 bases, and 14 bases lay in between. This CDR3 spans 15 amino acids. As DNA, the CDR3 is TGTGCCAGCAGGCACGGGTACAGCTTGAACACTGAAGCTTTCTTT. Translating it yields CASRHGYSLNTEAFF.

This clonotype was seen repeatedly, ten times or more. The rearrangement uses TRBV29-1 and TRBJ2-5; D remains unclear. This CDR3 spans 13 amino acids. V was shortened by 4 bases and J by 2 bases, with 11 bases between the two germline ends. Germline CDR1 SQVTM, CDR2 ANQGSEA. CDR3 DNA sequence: TGCAGCGTTGGGACGGCCCCTCAAGAGACCCAGTACTTC. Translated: CSVGTAPQETQYF. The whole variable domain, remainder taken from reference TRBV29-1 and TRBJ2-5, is SAVISQKPSRDICQRGTSLTIQCQVDSQVTMMFWYRQQPGQSLTLIATANQGSEATYESGFVIDKFPISRPNLTFSTLTVSNMSPEDSSIYLCSVGTAPQETQYFGPGTRLLVL.

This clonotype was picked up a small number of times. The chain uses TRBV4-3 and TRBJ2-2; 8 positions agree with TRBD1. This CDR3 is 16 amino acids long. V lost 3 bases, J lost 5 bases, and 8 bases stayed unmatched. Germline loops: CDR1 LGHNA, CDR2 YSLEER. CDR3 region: CASSQHRGFVTGELFF. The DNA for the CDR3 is TGCGCCAGCAGCCAGCACAGGGGGTTCGTGACCGGGGAGCTGTTTTTT.

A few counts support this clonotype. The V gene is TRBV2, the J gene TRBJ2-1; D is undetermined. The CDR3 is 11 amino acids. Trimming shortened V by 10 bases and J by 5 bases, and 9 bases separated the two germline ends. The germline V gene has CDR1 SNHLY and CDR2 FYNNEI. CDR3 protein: CATTENNEQFF. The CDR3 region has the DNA TGTGCCACCACCGAGAACAATGAGCAGTTCTTC.

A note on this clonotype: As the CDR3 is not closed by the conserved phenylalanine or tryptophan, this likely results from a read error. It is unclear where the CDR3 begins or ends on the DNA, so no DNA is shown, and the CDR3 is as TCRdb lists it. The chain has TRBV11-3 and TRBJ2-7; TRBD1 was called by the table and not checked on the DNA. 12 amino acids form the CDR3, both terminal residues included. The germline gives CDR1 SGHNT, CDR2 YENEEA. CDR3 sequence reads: CASSLDPTRTVY.

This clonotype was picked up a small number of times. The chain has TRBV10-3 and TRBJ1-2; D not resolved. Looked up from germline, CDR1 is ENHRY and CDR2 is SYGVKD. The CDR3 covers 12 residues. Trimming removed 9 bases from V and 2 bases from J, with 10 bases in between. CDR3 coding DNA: TGTGCCATGACGGACTCAAACTATGGCTACACCTTC. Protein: CAMTDSNYGYTF.

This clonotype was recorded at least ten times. CDR3 DNA: TGTGCCAGCGCACAGGGCCCGAACACCGGGGAGCTGTTTTTT. Protein sequence: CASAQGPNTGELFF. J is TRBJ2-2 and V is TRBV27; maybe TRBD1 (6 bases). Germline CDR1 and CDR2: MNHEY and SMNVEV (reference sequence). V lost 8 bases and J lost 0, with 10 bases in between. The CDR3 extends over 14 amino acids.

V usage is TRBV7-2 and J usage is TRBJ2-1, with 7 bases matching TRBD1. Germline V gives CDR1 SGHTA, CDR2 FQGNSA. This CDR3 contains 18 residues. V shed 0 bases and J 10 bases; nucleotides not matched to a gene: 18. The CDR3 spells CASSLAPPQGQIDPEQFF. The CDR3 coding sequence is TGTGCCAGCAGCTTAGCGCCCCCTCAGGGACAGATAGACCCCGAGCAGTTCTTC.

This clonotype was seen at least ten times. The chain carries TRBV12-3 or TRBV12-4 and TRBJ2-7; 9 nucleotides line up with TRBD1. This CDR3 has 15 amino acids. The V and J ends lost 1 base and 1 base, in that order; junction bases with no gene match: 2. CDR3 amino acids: CASSLGTGVSYEQYF. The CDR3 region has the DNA TGTGCCAGCAGTTTAGGGACAGGGGTATCCTACGAGCAGTACTTC.

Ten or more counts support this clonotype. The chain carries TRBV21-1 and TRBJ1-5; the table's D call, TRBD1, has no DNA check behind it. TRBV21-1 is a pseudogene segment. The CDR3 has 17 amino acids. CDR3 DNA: TGTGCCAGCAGCATTAGGGACAGCCTCTATAGCAATCAGCCCCAGCATTTT. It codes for CASSIRDSLYSNQPQHF.

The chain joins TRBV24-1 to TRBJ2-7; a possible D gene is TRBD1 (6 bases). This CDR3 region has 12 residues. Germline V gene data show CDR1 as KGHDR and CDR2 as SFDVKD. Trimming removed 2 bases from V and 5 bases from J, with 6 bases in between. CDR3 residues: CATSDYRDEQYF. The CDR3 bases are TGTGCCACCAGTGATTACAGGGACGAGCAGTACTTC.